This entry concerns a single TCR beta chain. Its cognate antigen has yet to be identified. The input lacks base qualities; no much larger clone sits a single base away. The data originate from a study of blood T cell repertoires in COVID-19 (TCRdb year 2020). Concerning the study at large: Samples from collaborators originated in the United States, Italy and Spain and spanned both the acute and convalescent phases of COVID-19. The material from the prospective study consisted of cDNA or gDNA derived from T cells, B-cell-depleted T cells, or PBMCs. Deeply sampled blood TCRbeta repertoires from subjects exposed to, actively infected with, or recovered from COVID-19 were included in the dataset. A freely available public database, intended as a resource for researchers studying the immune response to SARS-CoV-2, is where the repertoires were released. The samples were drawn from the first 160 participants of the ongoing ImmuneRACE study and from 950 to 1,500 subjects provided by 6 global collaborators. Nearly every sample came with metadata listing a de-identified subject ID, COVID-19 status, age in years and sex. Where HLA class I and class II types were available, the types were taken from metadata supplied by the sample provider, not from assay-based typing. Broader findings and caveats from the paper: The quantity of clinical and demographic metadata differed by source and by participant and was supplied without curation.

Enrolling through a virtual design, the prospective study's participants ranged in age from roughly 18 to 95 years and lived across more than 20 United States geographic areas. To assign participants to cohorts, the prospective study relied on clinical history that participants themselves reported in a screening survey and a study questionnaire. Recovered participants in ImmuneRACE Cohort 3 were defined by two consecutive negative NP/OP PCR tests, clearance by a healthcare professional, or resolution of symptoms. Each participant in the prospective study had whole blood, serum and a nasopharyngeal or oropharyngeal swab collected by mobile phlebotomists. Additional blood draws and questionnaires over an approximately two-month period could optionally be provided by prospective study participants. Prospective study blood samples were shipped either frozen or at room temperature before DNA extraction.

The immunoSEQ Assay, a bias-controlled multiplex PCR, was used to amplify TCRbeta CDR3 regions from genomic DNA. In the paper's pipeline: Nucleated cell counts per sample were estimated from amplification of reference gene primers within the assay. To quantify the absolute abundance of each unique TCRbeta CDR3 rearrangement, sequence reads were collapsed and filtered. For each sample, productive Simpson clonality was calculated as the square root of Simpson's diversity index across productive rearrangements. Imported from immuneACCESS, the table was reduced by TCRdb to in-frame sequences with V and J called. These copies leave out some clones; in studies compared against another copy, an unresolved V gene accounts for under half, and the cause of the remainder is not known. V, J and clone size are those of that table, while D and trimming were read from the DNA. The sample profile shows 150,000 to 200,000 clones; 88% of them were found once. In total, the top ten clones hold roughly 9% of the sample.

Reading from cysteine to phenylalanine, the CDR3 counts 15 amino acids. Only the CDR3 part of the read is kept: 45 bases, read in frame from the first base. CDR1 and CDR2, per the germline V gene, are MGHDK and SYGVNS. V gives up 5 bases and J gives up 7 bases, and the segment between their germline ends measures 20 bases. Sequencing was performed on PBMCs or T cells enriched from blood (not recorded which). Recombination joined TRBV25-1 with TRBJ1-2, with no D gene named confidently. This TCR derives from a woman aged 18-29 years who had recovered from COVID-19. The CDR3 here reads CASSRASAQFGGYTF. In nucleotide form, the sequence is TGTGCCAGCAGTCGAGCGTCAGCCCAATTTGGTGGCTACACCTTC.